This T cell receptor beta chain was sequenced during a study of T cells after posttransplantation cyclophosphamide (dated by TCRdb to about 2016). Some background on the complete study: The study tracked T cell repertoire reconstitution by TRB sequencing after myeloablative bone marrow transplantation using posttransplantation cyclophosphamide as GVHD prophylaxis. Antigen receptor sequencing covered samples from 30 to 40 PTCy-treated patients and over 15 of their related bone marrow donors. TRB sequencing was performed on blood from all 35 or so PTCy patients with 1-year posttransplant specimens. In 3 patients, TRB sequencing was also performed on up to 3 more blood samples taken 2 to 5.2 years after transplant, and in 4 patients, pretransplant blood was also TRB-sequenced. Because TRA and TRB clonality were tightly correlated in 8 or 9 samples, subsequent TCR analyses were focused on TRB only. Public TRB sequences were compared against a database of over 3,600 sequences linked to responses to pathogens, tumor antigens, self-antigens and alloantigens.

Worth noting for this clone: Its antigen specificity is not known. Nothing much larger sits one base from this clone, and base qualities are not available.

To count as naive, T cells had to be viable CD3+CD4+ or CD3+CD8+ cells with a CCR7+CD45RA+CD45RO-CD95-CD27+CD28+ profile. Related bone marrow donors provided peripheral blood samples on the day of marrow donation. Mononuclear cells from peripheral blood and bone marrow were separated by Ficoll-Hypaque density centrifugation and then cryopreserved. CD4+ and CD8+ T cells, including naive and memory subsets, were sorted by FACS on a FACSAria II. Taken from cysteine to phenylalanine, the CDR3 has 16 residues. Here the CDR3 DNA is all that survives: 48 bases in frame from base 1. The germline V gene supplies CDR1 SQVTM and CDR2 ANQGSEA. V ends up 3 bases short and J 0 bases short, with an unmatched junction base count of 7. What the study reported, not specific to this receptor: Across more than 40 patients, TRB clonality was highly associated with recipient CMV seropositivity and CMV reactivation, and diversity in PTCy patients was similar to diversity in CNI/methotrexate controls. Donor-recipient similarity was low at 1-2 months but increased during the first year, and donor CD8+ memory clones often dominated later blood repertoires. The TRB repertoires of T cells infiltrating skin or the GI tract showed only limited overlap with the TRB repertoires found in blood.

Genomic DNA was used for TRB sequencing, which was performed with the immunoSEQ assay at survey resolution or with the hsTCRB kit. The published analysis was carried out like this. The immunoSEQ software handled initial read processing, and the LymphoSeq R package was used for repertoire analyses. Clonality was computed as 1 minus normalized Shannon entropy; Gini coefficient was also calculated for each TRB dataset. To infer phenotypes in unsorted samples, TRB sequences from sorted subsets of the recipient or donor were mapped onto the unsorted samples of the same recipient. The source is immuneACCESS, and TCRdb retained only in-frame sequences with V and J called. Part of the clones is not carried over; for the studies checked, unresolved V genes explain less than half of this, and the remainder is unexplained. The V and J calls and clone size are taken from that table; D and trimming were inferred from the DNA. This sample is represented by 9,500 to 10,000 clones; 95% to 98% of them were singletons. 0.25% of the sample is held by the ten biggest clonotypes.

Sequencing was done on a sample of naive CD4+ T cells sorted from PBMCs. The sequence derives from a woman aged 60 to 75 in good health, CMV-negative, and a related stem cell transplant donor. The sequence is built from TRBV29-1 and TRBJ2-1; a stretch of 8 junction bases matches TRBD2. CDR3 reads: CSVDTGGVSSYNEQFF. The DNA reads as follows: TGCAGCGTTGATACGGGGGGGGTAAGCTCCTACAATGAGCAGTTCTTC.